The 28 T cell receptor beta chains listed next were all sequenced from one sample in a study of identical twins. TCRdb reprocessed the 5' RACE reads with MiXCR, giving one entry per CDR3 protein. The data show around 1.7 million distinct CDR3 sequences, roughly a third seen once. Sequencing used cord blood. These receptors were collected from a newborn girl in good health.

Comments on this clonotype: Relative to the germline gene, one junction end is altered; a read error may explain this. The chain has TRBV3-1 and TRBJ2-1, with unresolved D. Germline V CDR1 and CDR2: LGHDT, YNNKEL (reference sequence). The CDR3 loop spans 14 amino acids. This CDR3 is CACSQGNTLFEQFF. The CDR3 nucleotides read TGTGCCTGCAGCCAAGGGAACACGCTATTTGAGCAGTTCTTC.

On this clonotype itself: The DNA is left out, because the CDR3 cannot be placed on it with certainty; the CDR3 is given as TCRdb lists it. V and J are TRBV9 and TRBJ2-7; the D call in the table, TRBD1, was not verified against the DNA. The CDR3 is 14 amino acids long, termini counted. Germline loops: CDR1 SGDLS, CDR2 YYNGEE. This chain's CDR3 is CASSVGTGSHERYF.

The rearrangement links TRBV7-9 to TRBJ2-1, with D perhaps given as TRBD1 or TRBD2 (6 bases each). Germline V CDR1 and CDR2: SEHNR, FQNEAQ (reference sequence). The CDR3 has 15 amino acids. V lost 2 bases to trimming and J lost 7 bases, with 15 bases between them. CDR3 sequence: CASSLKGEGGNEQFF. CDR3 nucleotides: TGTGCCAGCAGCTTAAAAGGGGAAGGGGGGAATGAGCAGTTCTTC.

J is TRBJ2-1 and V is TRBV2, with TRBD2 identical over 12 bases. CDR1 is SNHLY and CDR2 is FYNNEI in the germline V gene. V lost 7 bases and J lost 4; bases outside the gene matches: 11. The CDR3 is 17 residues long. Here the CDR3 DNA reads TGTGCCAGCATCCGACCCCGGACTAGCGGGACGTACAATGAGCAGTTCTTC. As protein: CASIRPRTSGTYNEQFF.

This clonotype has a handful of counts. The rearrangement links TRBV20-1 to TRBJ2-3, with 11 positions matching TRBD1. The CDR3 runs to 15 residues. The trim removed 0 bases at V and 3 bases at J, leaving 2 bases unmatched. Germline CDR1 is DFQATT and CDR2 is SNEGSKA (reference sequence). CDR3 residues: CSARDGDRGTDTQYF. CDR3 nucleotides: TGCAGTGCTAGAGATGGGGACAGGGGGACAGATACGCAGTATTTT.

This clonotype was seen a handful of times. V gene TRBV12-3 or TRBV12-4 combines with J gene TRBJ2-1; D ambiguous. CDR3 length equals 11 residues. Trimming cost V 5 bases and J 12 bases, with 11 bases left between them. The CDR3 loop is CASSNNRGQFF. CDR3 nucleotides: TGTGCCAGCAGTAACAACCGTGGGCAGTTCTTC.

The chain carries TRBV7-8 and TRBJ1-2, with a possible D match to TRBD1 (5 bases). The V end was cut by 5 bases, the J end by 0 bases, with 19 bases between. This CDR3 region has 17 residues. Germline V gene sequence: CDR1 SGHVS, CDR2 FQNEAQ. The CDR3 DNA reads TGTGCCAGCAGCCTCGGTCGTGTAGGGGACCCTAACTATGGCTACACCTTC. Translation: CASSLGRVGDPNYGYTF.

For this clonotype: A single base separates this from a much larger clone, so it may be a read error. The rearrangement joins TRBV5-1 to TRBJ2-3, with 8 positions matching TRBD2. V was clipped by 0 bases and J by 4 bases; unmatched bases: 13. The CDR3 has 18 residues. Germline V lookup: CDR1 SGHRS, CDR2 YFSETQ. The CDR3 DNA follows: TGCGCCAGCAGCTTGGGAGCACTAGCGGCGAGGTCGGCAGATACGCAGTATTTT. It encodes CASSLGALAARSADTQYF.

The J gene is TRBJ2-1, the V gene TRBV5-4, with D hard to call. Trimming stripped 1 base from V and 0 bases from J, with 11 bases between. CDR1 and CDR2 from the germline V gene are SGHNT and YYREEE (reference sequence). The CDR3 is 16 residues long. The DNA for the CDR3 is TGTGCCAGCAGCTTGCGACATCTACGCTCCTACAATGAGCAGTTCTTC. It yields the protein CASSLRHLRSYNEQFF.

This rearrangement joins TRBV20-1 to TRBJ2-1; perhaps D is TRBD1 or TRBD2 (5 bases each). The germline gives CDR1 DFQATT, CDR2 SNEGSKA (reference sequence). V was clipped by 0 bases and J by 14 bases, with 11 bases between them. The CDR3 spans 11 residues. CDR3 nucleotide sequence: TGCAGTGCTAGAGAACGTGGGACGGAGTTCTTC. Translated: CSARERGTEFF.

This chain links TRBV5-5 with TRBJ2-2; no clear D gene. The CDR3 is 15 amino acids. CDR1 SGHKS and CDR2 YYEKEE come from the germline V gene (reference sequence). Trimming removed 1 base from V and 4 bases from J, with 11 bases in between. The CDR3 here is CASSLYQTLTGELFF. The CDR3 nucleotides read TGTGCCAGCAGCTTGTACCAGACTCTCACCGGGGAGCTGTTTTTT.

The chain employs TRBV10-3 and TRBJ2-1; TRBD2 matches at 14 bases. The end of the DNA is better explained by TRBJ2-7, so the J call may be wrong. CDR1 ENHRY and CDR2 SYGVKD come from the germline V gene. The CDR3 is 17 amino acids. CDR3 DNA sequence: TGTGCCATCAGTGAGTGGGGACTAGCGGGAGCCTACAATGAGCAGTACTTC. The encoded protein is CAISEWGLAGAYNEQYF.

The chain is built from TRBV21-1 and TRBJ2-7; the D call TRBD2 from the table was never checked on the DNA. TRBV21-1 has pseudogene status. The CDR3 runs to 15 residues. The CDR3 bases are TGTGCCAGCAGCATAGGCAGGCCCCTCTCCTACGAGCAGTACTTC. Its translation is CASSIGRPLSYEQYF.

V usage is TRBV6-5 and J usage is TRBJ2-7; the match to TRBD2 covers 9 bases. V lost 4 bases and J lost 0; bases outside the gene matches: 16. The CDR3 is 19 residues long. In germline, CDR1 is MNHEY, CDR2 SVGAGI. The CDR3, as DNA: TGTGCCAGCAGTTTCCGCCTTGACCCTAGCGGGATAAGCTCCTACGAGCAGTACTTC. The encoded protein is CASSFRLDPSGISSYEQYF.

This clonotype showed up just a few times. This chain connects TRBV5-6 to TRBJ2-3; D ambiguous. V lost 0 bases to trimming and J lost 2 bases, with 13 bases between them. Germline CDR1 SGHDT, CDR2 YYEEEE. CDR3 length: 16 residues. The CDR3 coding sequence is TGTGCCAGCAGCTTGGGCCTAACCTCCCTCACAGATACGCAGTATTTT. Translated: CASSLGLTSLTDTQYF. Combining the CDR3 with reference TRBV5-6 and TRBJ2-3 gives the whole variable domain DAGVTQSPTHLIKTRGQQVTLRCSPKSGHDTVSWYQQALGQGPQFIFQYYEEEERQRGNFPDRFSGHQFPNYSSELNVNALLLGDSALYLCASSLGLTSLTDTQYFGPGTRLTVL.

This clonotype was seen at least ten times. This rearrangement joins TRBV12-3 or TRBV12-4 to TRBJ2-7, with D tentatively TRBD1 (5 bases). The ends were cut back, 6 bases at V and 1 base at J, with 22 bases in the middle. The CDR3 loop spans 17 amino acids. The CDR3 bases are TGTGCCAGCAGCCAGAGACAGTTCTCGTACGGGTCCTACGAGCAGTACTTC. Residues: CASSQRQFSYGSYEQYF.

This clonotype was detected a few times. The J gene is TRBJ2-1, the V gene TRBV20-1; D gene ambiguous. V lost 3 bases and J 6 bases, leaving 15 bases between the germline ends. The CDR3 length is 14 residues. Per the germline V gene, CDR1 is DFQATT and CDR2 is SNEGSKA (reference sequence). CDR3 DNA sequence: TGCAGTGCTAGCATCCTCCCCGAGGCCAATGAGCAGTTCTTC. This translates into CSASILPEANEQFF.

In its sample, this clonotype was seen a few times. CDR3 protein: CASSSKPGYRGDNYGYTF. The CDR3 bases are TGTGCCAGCAGCTCCAAACCGGGGTACAGGGGCGATAACTATGGCTACACCTTC. This chain joins TRBV7-8 and TRBJ1-2; 7 nucleotides match TRBD1. The ends lost 4 bases at V and 1 base at J; junction bases unmatched: 15. The germline CDR1 and CDR2 sequences are SGHVS and FQNEAQ. This CDR3 contains 18 residues.

This clonotype appeared a few times. This chain connects TRBV7-8 to TRBJ2-4; 8 bases align to TRBD1. The trim removed 0 bases at V and 3 bases at J, leaving 4 bases unmatched. Germline CDR1 and CDR2: SGHVS and FQNEAQ. This CDR3 region has 16 residues. For the CDR3, the DNA is TGTGCCAGCAGCTTAGCGCGGGACAGGATCAAAAACATTCAGTACTTC. Residues: CASSLARDRIKNIQYF.

The chain employs TRBV20-1 and TRBJ1-1; 7 bases map to TRBD1. The CDR3 length is 14 residues. Losses at the gene ends were 2 bases for V and 4 bases for J; bases not matched to a gene: 7. From germline, CDR1 is DFQATT and CDR2 SNEGSKA (reference sequence). CDR3 sequence: CSARIVGQPTEAFF. The CDR3, as DNA: TGCAGTGCTAGAATTGTGGGACAGCCCACTGAAGCTTTCTTT.

The CDR3 protein is CASSQNPLEEGYNEQYF. The CDR3 DNA reads TGTGCCAGCAGCCAAAACCCCCTAGAGGAGGGATACAATGAGCAGTACTTC. The chain couples TRBV4-2 to TRBJ2-1; tentative D call: TRBD2 (6 bases). The DNA end favors TRBJ2-7, so the J call may be wrong. The CDR3 is 17 amino acids. The germline V gene has CDR1 LGHNA and CDR2 YNFKEQ.

The V gene is TRBV3-1, the J gene TRBJ2-1; 10 bases align to TRBD1. With V trimmed by 5 bases and J by 1 base, 5 bases remained unmatched. CDR1 and CDR2 (germline): LGHDT, YNNKEL (reference sequence). The CDR3 runs to 16 residues. The CDR3 nucleotides read TGTGCCAGCAGCGGACGGACAGGGGGATCCTACAATGAGCAGTTCTTC. Its protein is CASSGRTGGSYNEQFF.

The chain carries TRBV20-1 and TRBJ2-6, with D uncertain. Germline CDR1 DFQATT, CDR2 SNEGSKA (reference sequence). V was cut by 3 bases and J by 5 bases, with 8 bases left in between. The length of the CDR3 is 13 residues. The CDR3 protein is CSASPSWANVLTF. As DNA, the CDR3 is TGCAGTGCTAGCCCCTCCTGGGCCAACGTCCTGACTTTC.

The sample holds a few counts of this clonotype. The CDR3 spells CASSQGWGAGTEAFF. Here the CDR3 DNA reads TGTGCCAGCAGCCAAGGTTGGGGGGCGGGCACTGAAGCTTTCTTT. The rearrangement links TRBV4-2 to TRBJ1-1, with D perhaps TRBD1 (6 bases). The CDR3 is 15 amino acids. CDR1 LGHNA and CDR2 YNFKEQ come from the germline V gene. The germline V and J ends were trimmed by 1 base and 4 bases, with 13 bases remaining between them.

About this clonotype: Just one base apart from a much larger clone, this may be a read error. This chain connects TRBV4-2 to TRBJ2-1; 7 bases agree with TRBD2. The CDR3 is 16 residues long. Per the germline V gene, CDR1 is LGHNA and CDR2 is YNFKEQ. The CDR3 protein is CASSQDYGGSYNERFF. The DNA of the CDR3 is TGTGCCAGCAGCCAAGATTACGGGGGGTCCTACAATGAGCGGTTCTTC.

With regard to this clonotype: The junction shows a germline mismatch at one end, possibly a read error. The chain links TRBV7-8 to TRBJ1-2, with D perhaps matching TRBD1 (6 bases). This CDR3 is built from 14 residues. Germline assignment: CDR1 SGHVS and CDR2 FQNEAQ. CDR3 protein: CASRAGETVYGYNF. The CDR3 DNA reads as TGTGCCAGCAGGGCAGGGGAAACCGTCTATGGCTACAACTTC.

This clonotype showed up many times. The rearrangement links TRBV9 to TRBJ2-3; 13 nucleotides align to TRBD2. The CDR3 consists of 15 residues. Germline V gives CDR1 SGDLS, CDR2 YYNGEE. After removal of 7 bases from V and 4 bases from J, the junction contained 6 bases not matched to a gene. The CDR3 DNA follows: TGTGCCAGCTCAAGGACTAGCGGGAGATCAGATACGCAGTATTTT. Its protein product is CASSRTSGRSDTQYF.

This clonotype occurred a few times. The V and J genes are TRBV12-3 or TRBV12-4 and TRBJ2-1; TRBD2 might be the D (5 bases). The ends were cut back, 5 bases at V and 2 bases at J, with 16 bases in the middle. The CDR3 spans 16 residues. For the CDR3, the DNA is TGTGCCAGCAGTGTCCGTTCCGGGGTACCCTACAATGAGCAGTTCTTC. Its translation is CASSVRSGVPYNEQFF.